The TCR beta chain under discussion was sequenced for a study of glioma-infiltrating T cells. The iRepertoire nested amplicon-rescue multiplex PCR amplified TCR alpha and beta CDR3s from RNA. Input was roughly 100-450 ng of tissue mRNA or PBMC total RNA. TCRdb called the multiplex PCR reads again in MiXCR, with one record for every CDR3 protein. This sample carries 160,000 or so distinct CDR3 sequences, under 55% of them seen once, and the ten largest clones take roughly 5.4%. The V and J ends lost 2 bases and 2 bases respectively, with 8 bases between them. Germline loops: CDR1 SQVTM, CDR2 ANQGSEA. The CDR3 contains 13 residues. The study's findings and limits: Tissue-blood divergence was below expectation in non-neoplastic patients, above in gliomas. Only very few CDR3 sequences appeared in both tissue and blood.

With regard to this clonotype: Its antigen is not known.

The V and J genes are TRBV29-1 and TRBJ2-3; no definite D call. The TCR sequence derives from a human donor with low-grade glioma or glioblastoma, undergoing nonglioma brain surgery, or in good health (not recorded which). The specimen sequenced was glioma tissue, nonneoplastic brain tissue, or PBMCs (not recorded which). The CDR3 coding sequence is TGCAGCGTTGAAAGGTGGGCCACAGATACGCAGTATTTT. Translated, it gives CSVERWATDTQYF.